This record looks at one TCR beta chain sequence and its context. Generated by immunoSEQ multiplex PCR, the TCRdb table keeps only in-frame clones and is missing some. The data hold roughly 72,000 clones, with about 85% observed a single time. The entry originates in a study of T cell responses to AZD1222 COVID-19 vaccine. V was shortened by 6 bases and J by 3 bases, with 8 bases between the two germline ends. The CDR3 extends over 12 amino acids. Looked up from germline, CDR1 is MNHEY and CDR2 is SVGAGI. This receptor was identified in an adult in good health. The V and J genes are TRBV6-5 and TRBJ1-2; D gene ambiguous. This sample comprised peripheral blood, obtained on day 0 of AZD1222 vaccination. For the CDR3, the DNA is TGTGCCAGCAGCTCAGCCGACTATGGCTACACCTTC. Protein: CASSSADYGYTF.